This T cell receptor (beta chain) was documented in a study of cytomegalovirus exposure and HLA in healthy donors. Study-wide results and limits: The CMV antigen specificity of a few CMV-associated chains was confirmed through in vitro analysis. Many donors carried some public TCRs, although rarity characterized most TCR sequences.

This clone was seen more than once but under ten times. Its antigen remains unknown. TCRdb's copy holds only in-frame clones and misses some; the assay was immunoSEQ multiplex PCR. The table has 250,000 or so clones, more than 85% seen once. Trimming left V 10 bases short and J 4 bases short, with 7 bases between. Germline values: CDR1 WNHNN, CDR2 SYGVQD (reference sequence). The CDR3 extends over 10 amino acids. The chain couples TRBV10-1 to TRBJ1-1, with unresolved D. The material sequenced was PBMCs. The TCR was taken from a man aged 18 to 29 in good health and CMV-seropositive. CDR3 in DNA: TGCGCCACCGTGGGCACTGAAGCTTTCTTT. It specifies CATVGTEAFF.